The present entry profiles one T cell receptor (beta chain) with its context. Its specificity is not known. Germline V lookup: CDR1 SEHNR, CDR2 FQNEAQ (reference sequence). Trimming left V 5 bases short and J 6 bases short, with 17 bases between. The CDR3 runs 15 residues. This sample is drawn from a study of cytomegalovirus exposure and HLA in healthy donors. Study-wide results and caveats: Among donors in an Asian-associated ancestry cluster, a later analysis reportedly found fewer N-insertions than the roughly 610-donor mean. Per a later analysis, HLA-associated TCR beta chains showed more clonal expansion than other, equally common TCR beta chains. TCR beta V segments were, for the most part, productive about 90% or about 30% of the time in an earlier analysis. Using the classifier, cytomegalovirus status was reportedly diagnosed with high specificity and sensitivity.

Use of 60 Vbeta and 13 Jbeta primers characterized the PCR. Data came from immunoSEQ multiplex PCR; TCRdb stores just in-frame clones and leaves some out. The sample consists of some 150,000 clones, about 61% of them appearing once. The TCR comes from a woman between 40 and 50 years old in good health and CMV-seronegative. The sample was PBMCs. This chain connects TRBV7-9 to TRBJ2-1, with D possibly TRBD2 on 6 matching bases. The CDR3 here is CASSPPVGGANEQFF. The CDR3 DNA follows: TGTGCCAGCAGCCCTCCCGTGGGCGGGGCCAATGAGCAGTTCTTC.